Listed here is a single TCR beta chain. The data were obtained in a study of blood T cell repertoires in COVID-19. Study as a whole: Sample material is recorded as cDNA or gDNA derived from T cells, B-cell-depleted T cells, or PBMCs.

Profiling relied on immunoSEQ multiplex PCR, and the TCRdb table lists in-frame clones only, not all of them. The sample has roughly 250,000 clones, more than 85% seen once. The sequence was obtained from a woman between 45 and 65 years old who had recovered from COVID-19. Sequencing was done on a sample of PBMCs or T cells enriched from blood (not recorded which).

CDR3 bases: TGTGCCAGCAGTGAACAGGACAGCGGAGGTTCACCCCTCCACTTT. It translates to CASSEQDSGGSPLHF. V usage is TRBV2 and J usage is TRBJ1-6; TRBD1 is a possible D gene (6 bases). Trimming took 2 bases from V and 9 from J, leaving 14 bases between them. Looked up from germline, CDR1 is SNHLY and CDR2 is FYNNEI. This CDR3 is built from 15 residues.